This T cell receptor (beta chain) derives from a study of T cell repertoires in cytomegalovirus infection. Overall study context: The authors relied on CMV epitopes, both recently identified HLA-C-restricted and well-studied HLA-B-restricted.

In regard to this clonotype: Its antigen is not known.

TCRdb re-analysed the reads in MiXCR, keeping a single row per CDR3 protein. Of approximately 350,000 distinct CDR3 sequences detected, roughly a third appear once; the ten largest clones hold 13%. Broader study findings: Ex vivo, HLA-C-restricted CMV-specific TCR beta clonotypes prevailed over the rest of the response. Accumulated public TCR beta family frequency recognized individuals carrying CMV together with the relevant HLA.

The trim removed 2 bases at V and 8 bases at J, leaving 17 bases unmatched. The CDR3 covers 18 residues. Germline V lookup: CDR1 LNHDA, CDR2 SQIVND (reference sequence). The V gene is TRBV19, the J gene TRBJ2-1; 8 positions match TRBD2. The receptor was derived from a human donor in good health (CMV status not recorded). Some clones in this sample may be carry-over from other donors' samples. The sample consisted of cultured PBMCs, taken from culture after CMV antigen stimulation. CDR3 amino acids: CASSIPGWARAGEHEQFF. DNA of the CDR3: TGTGCCAGTAGTATACCGGGATGGGCTCGAGCGGGAGAACATGAGCAGTTCTTC.